One and the same sample provided the 17 T cell receptor beta chains below, sequenced in a study of T cells expressing NK-cell markers. After re-calling the 5' RACE reads, TCRdb lists one entry per CDR3 protein, DNA absent. The sample shows approximately 550,000 distinct CDR3 sequences, and roughly 3.6% sits with its ten largest clones. Material for sequencing was blood T cells: a sorted CD56 or NKG2C T cell subset, CD4+ or CD8+ T cells, or bulk PBMC T cells (not recorded which). These TCRs come from a young man in good health.

The genes are TRBV12-3 or TRBV12-4 and TRBJ1-2; without DNA, the TCRdb call of TRBD1 cannot be checked. The CDR3 contains 14 residues. The CDR3: CASGLQGTNYGYTF.

The chain couples TRBV7-9 to TRBJ2-5; with no DNA, the TCRdb D assignment of TRBD2 cannot be verified. The V gene's germline CDR1 is SEHNR and CDR2 FQNEAQ (reference sequence). This CDR3 spans 16 amino acids. CDR3 region: CASRLITGTGRETQYF.

The gene calls are TRBV12-3 or TRBV12-4 and TRBJ2-1; TCRdb lists TRBD1, though no DNA is available to test this call. CDR3 size: 14 residues. The CDR3 spells CASNQGPTYNEQFF.

The V and J genes are TRBV19 and TRBJ1-2; TCRdb calls TRBD1, which cannot be checked without DNA. The germline gives CDR1 LNHDA, CDR2 SQIVND (reference sequence). This CDR3 contains 17 residues. The CDR3 protein is CASSITTGGARTYGYTF.

The chain is built from TRBV7-9 and TRBJ2-3. From germline, CDR1 is SEHNR and CDR2 FQNEAQ (reference sequence). The CDR3 runs to 13 residues. CDR3 region: CASRIAVLDTQYF.

The chain recombines TRBV27 with TRBJ2-7; TCRdb names TRBD2, which stays unverified in the absence of DNA. The CDR3 has 16 amino acids. Looked up from germline, CDR1 is MNHEY and CDR2 is SMNVEV (reference sequence). The CDR3 here is CASSSRSAGISYEQYF.

The genes are TRBV10-3 and TRBJ1-3; TCRdb gives TRBD1 as the D gene, but with no DNA this cannot be confirmed. From germline, CDR1 is ENHRY and CDR2 SYGVKD. This CDR3 contains 14 residues. The CDR3 spells CAISSTGVGNTIYF.

The chain joins TRBV7-9 to TRBJ1-4; absent DNA, TCRdb's TRBD1 call cannot be checked. Germline assignment: CDR1 SEHNR and CDR2 FQNEAQ (reference sequence). The CDR3 extends over 16 amino acids. The CDR3 here is CASSPKTGQRDEKLFF.

V gene TRBV12-3 or TRBV12-4 combines with J gene TRBJ2-5; lacking DNA, the TRBD1 call made by TCRdb goes unchecked. The CDR3 spans 13 residues. The CDR3 sequence: CASTPGSQETQYF.

This chain links TRBV9 with TRBJ1-1; TCRdb's D call, TRBD1, is unchecked because there is no DNA. The CDR3 consists of 12 residues. Germline CDR1 and CDR2: SGDLS and YYNGEE. CDR3 protein: CASSPGEQLAFF.

The chain couples TRBV20-1 to TRBJ2-3; TCRdb proposes TRBD1, but this gene call is untestable without DNA. Germline loops: CDR1 DFQATT, CDR2 SNEGSKA (reference sequence). The CDR3 loop spans 14 amino acids. This CDR3 is CSASVGPPGLTQYF.

V and J are TRBV21-1 and TRBJ2-3; TCRdb designates TRBD1, a call that cannot be tested without DNA. TRBV21-1 is termed a pseudogene. The CDR3 has 17 amino acids. The chain's CDR3 is CASSPRRTGASTDTQYF.

This sequence joins TRBV20-1 and TRBJ1-2. Germline V lookup: CDR1 DFQATT, CDR2 SNEGSKA (reference sequence). This CDR3 is 12 amino acids long. This CDR3 reads CSARDRNQGYTF.

J is TRBJ2-1 and V is TRBV6-5; TCRdb proposes TRBD2, but this gene call is untestable without DNA. In germline, CDR1 is MNHEY, CDR2 SVGAGI. The CDR3 length is 15 residues. The CDR3 loop reads CASSSIAGGIGEQFF.

The chain has TRBV20-1 and TRBJ2-4; TCRdb's D call of TRBD2 is untestable without DNA. Germline V gene sequence: CDR1 DFQATT, CDR2 SNEGSKA (reference sequence). The CDR3 sequence is 15 residues long. The CDR3 sequence is CSARGTRDAKNIQYF.

This sequence joins TRBV12-3 or TRBV12-4 and TRBJ2-2. The CDR3 totals 14 residues. This CDR3 reads CASSLAQGIGELFF.

The genes are TRBV20-1 and TRBJ1-5; TCRdb reports TRBD1, a call that lacks DNA to check it against. The V gene's germline CDR1 is DFQATT and CDR2 SNEGSKA (reference sequence). The CDR3 extends over 16 amino acids. CDR3 region: CSASSQAAYSNQPQHF.